Below, 10 T cell receptor beta chains from the same sample are listed, as sequenced in a study of blood T cell repertoires in COVID-19. The protocol was immunoSEQ multiplex PCR, while the TCRdb copy is restricted to in-frame clones and leaves out a portion. The top ten clones hold roughly 2% of a sample with just over 300,000 clones, around 90% of them seen once. The specimen sequenced was peripheral blood. Every receptor here comes from a man aged 18 to 29 with active or convalescent COVID-19.

This clone was counted between two and nine times. The chain carries TRBV5-1 and TRBJ2-7; 9 bases align to TRBD2. V lost 4 bases, J lost 6 bases, and 8 bases stayed unmatched. The CDR3 consists of 14 residues. CDR1 SGHRS and CDR2 YFSETQ come from the germline V gene. In DNA form, the CDR3 reads TGCGCCAGCAGCCTGACCATTAGCGGGAGCGAGCAGTACTTC. It specifies CASSLTISGSEQYF.

This clone was seen only once. This chain connects TRBV13 to TRBJ1-2, with TRBD1 matching over 8 bases. CDR1 is PRHDT, CDR2 FYEKMQ, per germline (reference sequence). CDR3 length: 14 residues. The trim removed 2 bases at V and 8 bases at J, leaving 7 bases unmatched. The CDR3, as DNA: TGTGCCAGCAGCTTATGGACAGGGCGGCCAGGCTACACCTTC. This gives the protein CASSLWTGRPGYTF.

CDR3 loop: CASSSVAGGREDTQYF. The CDR3 nucleotides read TGTGCCAGCAGCTCGGTAGCGGGGGGTCGGGAAGATACGCAGTATTTT. The chain is built from TRBV7-2 and TRBJ2-3, with 10 bases aligning to TRBD2. This CDR3 comprises 16 residues. Germline CDR1 reads SGHTA; CDR2 reads FQGNSA. J was trimmed by 5 bases and V by 4 bases; bases with no gene match: 9.

V gene TRBV5-1 combines with J gene TRBJ1-2; D unresolved. Between the trimmed V and J ends, which lost 0 bases and 4 bases, there was a span of 16 bases. The CDR3 consists of 16 residues. The V gene's germline CDR1 is SGHRS and CDR2 YFSETQ. In DNA, the CDR3 is TGCGCCAGCAGCTTGGTTTTGAGGGAATTAGGCTATGGCTACACCTTC. Protein sequence: CASSLVLRELGYGYTF.

This rearrangement joins TRBV10-3 to TRBJ1-2; 9 nucleotides line up with TRBD1. The length of the CDR3 is 17 residues. V was clipped by 1 base and J by 7 bases; unmatched bases: 13. Germline CDR1 is ENHRY and CDR2 is SYGVKD. CDR3 sequence reads: CAISEFSGTGSSGGYTF. In DNA, the CDR3 is TGTGCCATCAGTGAGTTTTCCGGGACAGGGAGTTCGGGTGGCTACACCTTC.

V gene TRBV24-1 combines with J gene TRBJ2-7, with TRBD2 identical over 7 bases. Per the germline V gene, CDR1 is KGHDR and CDR2 is SFDVKD. The CDR3 consists of 13 residues. With 5 bases clipped from V and 0 bases from J, the junction kept 0 bases outside the gene matches. CDR3 in amino acids: CATSGEGSYEQYF. CDR3 nucleotides: TGTGCCACCAGTGGGGAGGGCTCCTACGAGCAGTACTTC.

V gene TRBV5-6 combines with J gene TRBJ2-3; 8 nucleotides align to TRBD2. Losses at the gene ends were 0 bases for V and 10 bases for J; bases not matched to a gene: 4. Germline CDR1 SGHDT, CDR2 YYEEEE. This CDR3 contains 13 residues. The CDR3 here is CASSLVGLVSQYF. The CDR3 DNA follows: TGTGCCAGCAGCTTGGTGGGACTAGTGTCGCAGTATTTT. The variable domain in full, with the rest retrieved from reference TRBV5-6 and TRBJ2-3, is DAGVTQSPTHLIKTRGQQVTLRCSPKSGHDTVSWYQQALGQGPQFIFQYYEEEERQRGNFPDRFSGHQFPNYSSELNVNALLLGDSALYLCASSLVGLVSQYFGPGTRLTVL.

V is TRBV25-1 and J is TRBJ1-5; 7 positions match TRBD1. V was clipped by 3 bases and J by 9 bases; unmatched bases: 5. Per germline, CDR1 MGHDK and CDR2 SYGVNS. This CDR3 has 13 residues. In nucleotides, the CDR3 is TGTGCCAGCAGTGAGACAGGGTTGGGGCCCCAGCATTTT. Encoded protein: CASSETGLGPQHF.

In this sample, this clone turned up once. The chain has TRBV5-6 and TRBJ2-1; D not certain. This CDR3 contains 15 residues. V was shortened by 3 bases and J by 0 bases, with 10 bases between the two germline ends. The germline gives CDR1 SGHDT, CDR2 YYEEEE. The CDR3 coding sequence is TGTGCCAGCAGCTCACTCCCTGGCTCCTACAATGAGCAGTTCTTC. As protein: CASSSLPGSYNEQFF.

The V and J genes are TRBV7-9 and TRBJ1-1, with D perhaps matching TRBD1 (5 bases). This CDR3 is 16 amino acids long. V dropped 4 bases and J dropped 1 base, with 16 bases sitting between them. Germline CDR1 reads SEHNR; CDR2 reads FQNEAQ (reference sequence). Written as DNA, the CDR3 is TGTGCCAGCAGCTCCTCTAATTCCAGGGCGAACACTGAAGCTTTCTTT. This codes for CASSSSNSRANTEAFF.